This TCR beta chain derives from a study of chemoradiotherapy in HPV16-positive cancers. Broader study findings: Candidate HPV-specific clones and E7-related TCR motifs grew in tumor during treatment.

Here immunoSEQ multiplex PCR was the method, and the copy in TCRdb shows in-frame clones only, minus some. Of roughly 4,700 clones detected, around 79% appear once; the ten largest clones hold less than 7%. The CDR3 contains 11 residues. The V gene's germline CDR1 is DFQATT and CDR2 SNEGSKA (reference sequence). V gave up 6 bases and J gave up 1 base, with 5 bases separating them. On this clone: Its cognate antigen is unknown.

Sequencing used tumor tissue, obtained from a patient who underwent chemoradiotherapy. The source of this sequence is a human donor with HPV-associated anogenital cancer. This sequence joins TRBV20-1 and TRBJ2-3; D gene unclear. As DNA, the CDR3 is TGCAGTGCAGCAGGCACAGATACGCAGTATTTT. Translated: CSAAGTDTQYF.